This TCR beta chain is drawn from a study of T cells in Graves' hyperthyroidism and ophthalmopathy (dated by TCRdb to the late 2010s). Broadly, across the study: Peripheral blood samples were taken at the time of initial diagnosis, prior to any treatment. To identify distinguishing TCR V-J signatures, a discovery cohort of about 100 patients was used, comprising some 45 with Graves' ophthalmopathy and approximately 57 with stable Graves' hyperthyroidism. Once sampling was done, hyperthyroidism patients were given methimazole at a starting dose of 30 mg daily, whereas ophthalmopathy patients were given high-dose intravenous methylprednisolone. The paper reports TCR Vbeta CDR3 sequencing of over 120 peripheral blood samples: 43 ophthalmopathy, fewer than 85 hyperthyroidism and 17 progressor patients. The roughly 94 discovery patients were randomly divided into training and test sets at a 7:3 ratio. Whether ophthalmopathy could be predicted prospectively was tested in an independent validation cohort made up of roughly 19 hyperthyroidism patients plus 17 patients who later progressed to ophthalmopathy. In addition, the study compared T-cell repertoires in thyroid tissue and in blood from about six Graves' hyperthyroidism patients.

The TCR beta CDR3 regions were amplified from the RNA transcripts. A first-round RT-PCR of the TCR CDR3 used the HTBI primer set with the Qiagen OneStep RT-PCR kit. The libraries were constructed in a second round of multiplex PCR and then size-selected and purified. Paired-end sequencing of the libraries was performed with 100 bp reads on an Illumina HiSeq2000. In the source study's methods: SOAPnuke was used to process the raw data, removing reads that contained adapters or uncalled bases, had a mean Phred below 15, or lacked an exact match to the constant primer or identifier. COPE v1.2.5 was used to merge the high-quality paired reads, and each unique nucleotide sequence was defined as a clonotype. MiTCR v1.1 was used to align the clonotypes against IMGT TRBV, TRBD and TRBJ reference segments. Analysis was restricted to V-J combinations with a frequency above 0.0001, which covered 99% to 99.2% of repertoires. The TCS score was defined as the ratio of F50 (clonal expansion) to E x V (chaos), calculated using BLOSUM62-based TCRdist between CDR3 peptides within each V-J. Welch's t-statistics and random forest reduced roughly 500 V-J features to 13, which were used in a naive Bayes classifier (R e1071). TCRdb itself trimmed the public reads at Q25 with fastp, ran MiXCR and retained productive beta chains. Each entry merges the rows of one CDR3 protein and shows their most common DNA and genes. The V and J calls shown here were made by TCRdb, not taken from the authors' results. This sample lists about 580,000 distinct CDR3 sequences; approximately 15% were detected once. 5.5% to 7.5% of the sample comes from the top ten.

The CDR3 numbers 16 residues from cysteine through phenylalanine. The sequence is cut down to CDR3 DNA, 48 bases in frame from base 1. Per the germline V gene, SGDLS is the CDR1 and YYNGEE is the CDR2. Trimming costs V 0 bases and J 0 bases, and their ends lie 10 bases apart. A few counts support this clonotype. It has no known antigen specificity. Qualities for individual bases were not recorded, and no much larger clone is one base off. The hyperthyroidism patients were between 18 and 65 years old and newly diagnosed, with a disease duration of less than 2 months. Exclusion was applied to patients with uncontrolled infections, other autoimmune diseases, pregnancy or lactation. Diagnoses were established on the basis of clinical symptoms, serum thyroxine and TRAb, thyroid ultrasound, and orbital computed tomography. For progressor patients, blood was drawn at the first diagnosis of hyperthyroidism, before any ophthalmopathy symptoms had appeared. PBMCs were separated from over 9 ml of fresh peripheral blood using Ficoll-Paque density gradient centrifugation. Progressor patients were defined as those initially diagnosed with Graves' hyperthyroidism in whom ophthalmopathy developed during follow-up. Total RNA was extracted with Trizol reagent, and quality was checked on an Agilent 2100 Bioanalyzer.

Findings and caveats that apply to the study as a whole: During validation, the model predicted progression to ophthalmopathy a median of roughly 7.1 months ahead of onset, with almost 71% sensitivity and under 85% specificity. Sample size was not statistically predetermined, and investigators were not blinded to group allocation. Most expanded thyroid clonotypes (frequency above 0.001) were also detected in blood, a finding suggesting that blood repertoires may reflect thyroid immune responses. A 13 V-J signature model separated ophthalmopathy from stable hyperthyroidism, with over 85% sensitivity and roughly 81% specificity in cross-validation and 80%/75% in testing.

The sequence came from a woman under 40 with Graves' hyperthyroidism that later progressed to Graves' ophthalmopathy. The rearranged segments are TRBV9 and TRBJ1-3; the D gene is unclear. Sequences were obtained from blood. The CDR3 region has the sequence CASSVGLVASGNTIYF. The bases are TGTGCCAGCAGCGTAGGTTTGGTAGCCTCTGGAAACACCATATATTTT.